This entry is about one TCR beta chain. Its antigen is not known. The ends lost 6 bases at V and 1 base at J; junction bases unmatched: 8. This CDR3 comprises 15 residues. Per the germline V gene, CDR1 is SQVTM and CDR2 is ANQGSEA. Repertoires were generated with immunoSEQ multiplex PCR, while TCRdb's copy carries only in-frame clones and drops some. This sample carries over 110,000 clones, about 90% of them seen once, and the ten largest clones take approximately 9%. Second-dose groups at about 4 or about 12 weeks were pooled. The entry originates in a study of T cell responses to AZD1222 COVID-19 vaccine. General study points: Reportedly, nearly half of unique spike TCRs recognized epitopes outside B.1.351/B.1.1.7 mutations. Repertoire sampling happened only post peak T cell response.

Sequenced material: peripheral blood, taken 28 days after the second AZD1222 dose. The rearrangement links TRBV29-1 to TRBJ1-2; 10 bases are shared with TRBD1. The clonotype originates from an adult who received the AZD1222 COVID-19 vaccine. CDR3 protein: CSVVDRGLVNYGYTF. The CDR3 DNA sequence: TGCAGCGTGGTCGACAGGGGGCTGGTTAACTATGGCTACACCTTC.